The 10 T cell receptor beta chains below come from one sample, sequenced in a study of molecular identifiers for immune sequencing clone quantification. In TCRdb, the PCR reads were re-called with MiXCR into one record per CDR3 protein. Among about 640,000 distinct CDR3 sequences listed, 20% were seen once. Input material: naive CD8+ T cells from blood, with Jurkat cell RNA spiked in. The subset is: FACS-sorted CD8+CD4-CCR7+CD45RA+ naive T cells. The receptors derive from a human donor in good health. Some libraries in this study had Jurkat cell RNA spiked in.

In its sample, this clonotype was seen once. Being one base from a much bigger clone, this may be a read error. Without the conserved terminal phenylalanine or tryptophan, this CDR3 likely stems from a read error. This chain joins TRBV4-1 and TRBJ2-1; D may be TRBD2 (5 bases). The germline gives CDR1 MGHRA, CDR2 YSYEKL. V was shortened by 4 bases and J by 4 bases, with 8 bases between the two germline ends. CDR3 size: 13 residues. The CDR3 bases are TGCGCCAGCAGCCCACTAGGGTACAATGAGCAGTTCCTC. Protein product: CASSPLGYNEQFL.

With regard to this clonotype: A much more abundant neighbour one base away suggests this may be a read error. The V and J genes are TRBV6-1 and TRBJ1-5; 8 bases fit TRBD1. The CDR3 consists of 15 residues. Germline-derived CDR1 and CDR2 are MNHNS and SASEGT. Here the CDR3 DNA reads TGTGCCAGCAGCTGGACAGGGACGAGCAATCGGCCCCAGCATTTT. Amino acid sequence: CASSWTGTSNRPQHF.

This clonotype was seen a handful of times. V is TRBV6-2 or TRBV6-3 and J is TRBJ2-1, with 12 bases aligning to TRBD2. The germline CDR1 and CDR2 sequences are MNHEY and SVGEGT. The CDR3 contains 17 residues. After removal of 4 bases from V and 4 bases from J, the junction contained 8 bases not matched to a gene. The CDR3 loop reads CASSSLAGGPHYNEQFF. Here the CDR3 DNA reads TGTGCCAGCAGTTCTCTAGCGGGGGGGCCTCATTACAATGAGCAGTTCTTC.

There are many counts of this clonotype. The chain uses TRBV4-3 and TRBJ2-6; 9 bases match TRBD1. CDR1 LGHNA and CDR2 YSLEER come from the germline V gene. CDR3 length equals 17 residues. Trimming cost V 3 bases and J 0 bases; bases outside gene matches: 3. The CDR3 DNA is TGCGCCAGCAGCCACCGGGACAGGGACTCTGGGGCCAACGTCCTGACTTTC. This translates into CASSHRDRDSGANVLTF.

The genes are TRBV27 and TRBJ1-1; a possible D gene is TRBD1 (5 bases). The CDR3 covers 15 residues. Germline CDR1 is MNHEY and CDR2 is SMNVEV (reference sequence). Between the trimmed V and J ends, which lost 2 bases and 5 bases, there was a span of 15 bases. CDR3 protein: CASSLAYGEGTEAFF. CDR3 nucleotides: TGTGCCAGCAGTTTAGCCTACGGGGAGGGGACTGAAGCTTTCTTT.

This clonotype was seen at least ten times. J is TRBJ1-4 and V is TRBV4-1; D may be TRBD1 (5 bases). The germline CDR1 and CDR2 sequences are MGHRA and YSYEKL. The length of the CDR3 is 16 residues. Trimming pared 4 bases from V and 3 bases from J, leaving 15 bases between. CDR3 DNA: TGCGCCAGCAGCCCTACCGGGGGAAGCTCTAATGAAAAACTGTTTTTT. Residues: CASSPTGGSSNEKLFF.

In its sample, this clonotype was seen a few times. The chain employs TRBV27 and TRBJ2-3, with 8 bases identical to TRBD2. CDR3 size: 16 residues. Germline V gene data show CDR1 as MNHEY and CDR2 as SMNVEV (reference sequence). The trim removed 1 base at V and 3 bases at J, leaving 6 bases unmatched. The CDR3 nucleotides are TGTGCCAGCAGTTTATTAGCGGGGCCGATTACAGATACGCAGTATTTT. Translation gives CASSLLAGPITDTQYF.

With regard to this clonotype: A much more abundant neighbour one base away suggests this may be a read error. This CDR3 is CASSGPDDEQFF. As DNA, the CDR3 is TGTGCCAGCAGTGGACCAGACGATGAGCAGTTCTTC. The V call is TRBV27, the J call TRBJ2-1; D is ambiguous. The V gene's germline CDR1 is MNHEY and CDR2 SMNVEV (reference sequence). The CDR3 sequence is 12 residues long. Trimming cost V 5 bases and J 8 bases, with 10 bases left between them.

There are a few counts of this clonotype. The rearrangement joins TRBV11-2 to TRBJ2-3; D could derive from TRBD1 or TRBD2 (5 bases each). The CDR3 is made up of 19 amino acids. Germline CDR1 and CDR2: SGHAT and FQNNGV. V was trimmed by 6 bases and J by 1 base, leaving 26 bases between them. For the CDR3, the DNA is TGTGCCAGCAGTCCAACGGGACCTCCTTATGATGGTGGCACAGATACGCAGTATTTT. Amino acid sequence: CASSPTGPPYDGGTDTQYF.

This clonotype appeared many times. The chain uses TRBV6-2 or TRBV6-3 and TRBJ2-7; maybe TRBD2 (5 bases). With 6 bases removed from V and 2 bases from J, the gap between germline ends came to 11 bases. This CDR3 is 13 amino acids long. The germline CDR1 and CDR2 sequences are MNHEY and SVGEGT. The CDR3 reads CASSHGGPYEQYF. The CDR3 nucleotides are TGTGCCAGCAGCCACGGAGGTCCCTACGAGCAGTACTTC.